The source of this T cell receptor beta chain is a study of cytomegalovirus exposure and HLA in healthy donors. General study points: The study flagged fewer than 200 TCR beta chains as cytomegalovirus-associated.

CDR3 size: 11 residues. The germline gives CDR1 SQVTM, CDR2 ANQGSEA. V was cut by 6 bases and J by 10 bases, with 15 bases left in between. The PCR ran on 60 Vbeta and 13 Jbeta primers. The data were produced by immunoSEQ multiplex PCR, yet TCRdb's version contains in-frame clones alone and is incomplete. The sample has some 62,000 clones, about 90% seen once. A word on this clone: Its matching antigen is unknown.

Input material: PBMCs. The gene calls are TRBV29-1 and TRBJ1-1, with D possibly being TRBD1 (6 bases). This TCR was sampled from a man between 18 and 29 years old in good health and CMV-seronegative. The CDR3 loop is CSVEGGFGAFF. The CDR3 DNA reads TGCAGCGTCGAGGGGGGGTTCGGAGCTTTCTTT. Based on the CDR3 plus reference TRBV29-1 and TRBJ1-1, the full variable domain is SAVISQKPSRDICQRGTSLTIQCQVDSQVTMMFWYRQQPGQSLTLIATANQGSEATYESGFVIDKFPISRPNLTFSTLTVSNMSPEDSSIYLCSVEGGFGAFFGQGTRLTVV.